Below are 25 T cell receptor beta chains sequenced from a single sample in a study of cytomegalovirus exposure and HLA in healthy donors. This table comes from immunoSEQ multiplex PCR, and its TCRdb copy is limited to in-frame clones, with some not included. The sample contains about 120,000 clones, around 90% of which appear only once. The sequenced material came from PBMCs. The source of these receptors is a woman under 30 in good health and CMV-seronegative.

There are a few counts of this clone. The chain combines TRBV30 with TRBJ1-5, with D perhaps matching TRBD1 (5 bases). Germline CDR1 GTSNPN, CDR2 SVGIG (reference sequence). V shed 8 bases and J shed 6 bases, with 14 bases lying between them. The length of the CDR3 is 12 residues. The CDR3 coding sequence is TGTGCCGGGGGGAGGGGAGGTCAGCCCCAGCATTTT. It codes for CAGGRGGQPQHF.

The chain has TRBV9 and TRBJ2-2; tentative D call: TRBD2 (6 bases). Trimming removed 3 bases at V and 2 bases at J, with 14 bases between. CDR3 length equals 16 residues. Germline V gene data show CDR1 as SGDLS and CDR2 as YYNGEE. CDR3 protein: CASSALDGRNTGELFF. As DNA, the CDR3 is TGTGCCAGCAGCGCTTTGGACGGGAGAAACACCGGGGAGCTGTTTTTT.

The CDR3: CASSEQDSYEQYF. As DNA, the CDR3 is TGTGCCAGCAGTGAACAGGACTCCTACGAGCAGTACTTC. V usage is TRBV6-1 and J usage is TRBJ2-7, with unresolved D. The ends were cut back, 2 bases at V and 0 bases at J, with 5 bases in the middle. The CDR3 runs to 13 residues. Germline CDR1 and CDR2: MNHNS and SASEGT.

In its sample, this clone was seen once. The rearrangement uses TRBV5-1 and TRBJ2-7, with 9 positions matching TRBD1. The CDR3 consists of 14 residues. Germline trimming cut 4 bases from V and 1 base from J; bases unmatched to any gene: 3. CDR1 and CDR2 from the germline V gene are SGHRS and YFSETQ. CDR3 nucleotides: TGCGCCAGCAGCCCGGGACAGGGTTCCTACGAGCAGTACTTC. Its translation: CASSPGQGSYEQYF.

The V and J genes are TRBV6-1 and TRBJ2-3; the match to TRBD1 covers 7 bases. Germline-derived CDR1 and CDR2 are MNHNS and SASEGT. This CDR3 comprises 13 residues. V lost 6 bases and J lost 2; bases outside the gene matches: 2. Here the CDR3 reads CASRTGFTDTQYF. For the CDR3, the DNA is TGTGCCAGCAGGACAGGGTTCACAGATACGCAGTATTTT.

With respect to this clone: Additional DNA sequences in this sample encode the identical CDR3. The chain joins TRBV19 to TRBJ2-7; TRBD2 might be the D (5 bases). The CDR3 contains 13 residues. V lost 4 bases, J lost 0 bases, and 7 bases lay in between. CDR1 and CDR2 from the germline V gene are LNHDA and SQIVND (reference sequence). This CDR3 is CASSSGGSYEQYF. CDR3 bases: TGTGCCAGTAGTAGCGGAGGCTCCTACGAGCAGTACTTC.

The genes are TRBV28 and TRBJ2-5, with a possible D match to TRBD2 (6 bases). V lost 2 bases to trimming and J lost 1 base, with 17 bases between them. In germline, CDR1 is MDHEN, CDR2 SYDVKM. This CDR3 is built from 17 residues. The CDR3 DNA sequence: TGTGCCAGCAGTTTAAGCCCAAACGCGGGGCCCCAAGAGACCCAGTACTTC. Translation: CASSLSPNAGPQETQYF.

The genes are TRBV7-2 and TRBJ2-4; D is ambiguous. Germline CDR1 SGHTA, CDR2 FQGNSA. With 0 bases removed from V and 0 bases from J, the gap between germline ends came to 12 bases. The CDR3 has 17 residues. CDR3 residues: CASSLAPQRLAKNIQYF. The CDR3 DNA follows: TGTGCCAGCAGCTTAGCGCCCCAGAGACTAGCCAAAAACATTCAGTACTTC.

The J gene is TRBJ1-2, the V gene TRBV25-1; D is unclear. The CDR3 loop spans 17 amino acids. V dropped 0 bases and J dropped 0 bases, with 14 bases sitting between them. Germline V gives CDR1 MGHDK, CDR2 SYGVNS. The CDR3 bases are TGTGCCAGCAGTGAATATGAGGGCAGACGGGCTAACTATGGCTACACCTTC. Residues: CASSEYEGRRANYGYTF.

The chain employs TRBV4-1 and TRBJ2-1, with TRBD2 as a possible D gene (6 bases). The V and J ends lost 4 bases and 0 bases respectively, with 22 bases between them. Germline CDR1 is MGHRA and CDR2 is YSYEKL. The CDR3 has 19 residues. The CDR3 DNA sequence: TGCGCCAGCAGCCGCGTCGTTCCGTTCGGGAGCTACTCCTACAATGAGCAGTTCTTC. Translated, it gives CASSRVVPFGSYSYNEQFF.

The V gene is TRBV19, the J gene TRBJ1-5; possibly TRBD1 for D (5 bases). The CDR3 is 14 residues long. With 4 bases removed from V and 5 bases from J, the gap between germline ends came to 12 bases. Germline assignment: CDR1 LNHDA and CDR2 SQIVND (reference sequence). The CDR3 DNA reads as TGTGCCAGTAGTAATAGGGGAAGTCATCAGCCCCAGCATTTT. Protein: CASSNRGSHQPQHF. The variable domain in full, with the rest retrieved from reference TRBV19 and TRBJ1-5, is DGGITQSPKYLFRKEGQNVTLSCEQNLNHDAMYWYRQDPGQGLRLIYYSQIVNDFQKGDIAEGYSVSREKKESFPLTVTSAQKNPTAFYLCASSNRGSHQPQHFGDGTRLSIL.

The CDR3 spells CASSYSGTGGYGYTF. CDR3 nucleotides: TGTGCCAGCAGTTACTCCGGGACAGGGGGCTATGGCTACACCTTC. This chain connects TRBV6-5 to TRBJ1-2; 11 bases are a match to TRBD1. The length of the CDR3 is 15 residues. V was clipped by 0 bases and J by 4 bases; unmatched bases: 1. The germline CDR1 and CDR2 sequences are MNHEY and SVGAGI.

V gene TRBV11-2 combines with J gene TRBJ1-6; D gene unclear. Per germline, CDR1 SGHAT and CDR2 FQNNGV. Trimming pared 0 bases from V and 7 bases from J, leaving 13 bases between. This CDR3 region has 16 residues. The CDR3 DNA is TGTGCCAGCAGCTTAGAAAGGGTTGGCGGGAATTCACCCCTCCACTTT. Residues: CASSLERVGGNSPLHF.

This clone was observed once. V is TRBV6-6 and J is TRBJ1-1; D might be TRBD1 (5 bases). The V and J ends lost 0 bases and 3 bases respectively, with 11 bases between them. Germline values: CDR1 MNHNY, CDR2 SVGAGI (reference sequence). The CDR3 is made up of 15 amino acids. The DNA for the CDR3 is TGTGCCAGCAGTTACTCCGGGGGGTCGGACACTGAAGCTTTCTTT. Translation: CASSYSGGSDTEAFF.

The chain links TRBV4-3 to TRBJ1-2; TRBD1 matches at 10 bases. With 3 bases clipped from V and 2 bases from J, the junction kept 6 bases outside the gene matches. The CDR3 length is 16 residues. Germline CDR1 LGHNA, CDR2 YSLEER. DNA of the CDR3: TGCGCCAGCAGCCAGACAGGGGGCACCGCCAACTATGGCTACACCTTC. Protein product: CASSQTGGTANYGYTF.

The V call is TRBV6-1, the J call TRBJ1-4; D is undetermined. The CDR3 consists of 14 residues. Germline lookup yields CDR1 MNHNS and CDR2 SASEGT. Trimming cost V 8 bases and J 0 bases, with 10 bases left between them. CDR3 residues: CASLHLATNEKLFF. DNA of the CDR3: TGTGCCAGCCTCCACTTGGCAACTAATGAAAAACTGTTTTTT.

The CDR3 reads CASSLRTGLDSYEQYF. CDR3 nucleotide sequence: TGCGCCAGCAGCTTGAGGACAGGGTTAGACTCCTACGAGCAGTACTTC. The genes are TRBV5-1 and TRBJ2-7; 8 bases align to TRBD1. Unmatched junction bases numbered 6, after V lost 1 base and J lost 0 bases. The length of the CDR3 is 16 residues. Germline CDR1 SGHRS, CDR2 YFSETQ.

The chain couples TRBV7-3 to TRBJ2-6, with 11 bases that match TRBD2. Losses at the gene ends were 4 bases for V and 0 bases for J; bases not matched to a gene: 5. This CDR3 is built from 18 residues. CDR1 is SGHTA and CDR2 is FQGTGA in the germline V gene. CDR3 protein: CASSSAGTSGSGANVLTF. For the CDR3, the DNA is TGTGCCAGCAGCTCAGCCGGGACTAGCGGCTCTGGGGCCAACGTCCTGACTTTC.

The genes are TRBV28 and TRBJ2-1, with TRBD1 identical over 8 bases. V shed 5 bases, J shed 0 bases, and the junction held 3 bases outside the gene matches. CDR3 size: 15 residues. The V gene's germline CDR1 is MDHEN and CDR2 SYDVKM. CDR3 in amino acids: CASSTTGGSYNEQFF. The CDR3 nucleotides read TGTGCCAGCAGTACTACAGGGGGCTCCTACAATGAGCAGTTCTTC.

This CDR3 reads CASRAVQGANTEAFF. In DNA, the CDR3 is TGTGCCAGCAGAGCTGTACAGGGGGCGAACACTGAAGCTTTCTTT. The rearrangement links TRBV2 to TRBJ1-1; 9 bases align to TRBD1. The junction had 6 bases not matched to a gene; V was cut back by 6 bases and J by 1 base. The CDR3 runs to 15 residues. CDR1 and CDR2 from the germline V gene are SNHLY and FYNNEI.

This chain uses TRBV4-1 with TRBJ2-5, with 12 bases that match TRBD2. The CDR3 contains 15 residues. Germline V gene lookup returns CDR1 MGHRA and CDR2 YSYEKL. The V and J ends lost 6 bases and 4 bases, in that order; junction bases with no gene match: 6. The CDR3 loop reads CASRAELAGGETQYF. The CDR3 DNA reads as TGCGCCAGCAGGGCGGAACTAGCGGGGGGAGAGACCCAGTACTTC.

The J gene is TRBJ2-2, the V gene TRBV19; D is unclear. Looked up from germline, CDR1 is LNHDA and CDR2 is SQIVND (reference sequence). The CDR3 is 14 amino acids. V was cut by 5 bases and J by 0 bases, with 7 bases left in between. CDR3 DNA: TGTGCCAGTAGTGCGCAGGCGAACACCGGGGAGCTGTTTTTT. It encodes CASSAQANTGELFF.

This chain uses TRBV4-1 with TRBJ1-2, with 10 bases lining up with TRBD1. CDR1 is MGHRA and CDR2 is YSYEKL in the germline V gene. The CDR3 runs 14 residues. Unmatched junction bases numbered 7, after V lost 5 bases and J lost 7 bases. The CDR3 DNA is TGCGCCAGCAGCATCGGACAGGGGGGATTTGGCTACACCTTC. As protein: CASSIGQGGFGYTF.

V and J are TRBV5-1 and TRBJ2-2, with D perhaps matching TRBD2 (5 bases). The V end was cut by 4 bases, the J end by 2 bases, with 12 bases between. The CDR3 has 15 amino acids. Germline V gives CDR1 SGHRS, CDR2 YFSETQ. The CDR3 DNA sequence: TGCGCCAGCAGCGCCGGAGGTGAAAACACCGGGGAGCTGTTTTTT. Amino acids: CASSAGGENTGELFF.

The V call is TRBV29-1, the J call TRBJ2-1; 7 bases fit TRBD2. The germline gives CDR1 SQVTM, CDR2 ANQGSEA. CDR3 length: 15 residues. The V gene end was trimmed by 4 bases and the J gene end by 0 bases; junction bases not matched to a gene: 6. The DNA for the CDR3 is TGCAGCGTTGGGTCTAGCGGAAGCTCCTACAATGAGCAGTTCTTC. This translates into CSVGSSGSSYNEQFF.